This T cell receptor (beta chain) was identified during a study of vaccination effects on CD4 cells after COVID-19. Study-level information: Post-vaccine specimens were collected at a median of 72 days following the second dose.

TCRdb keeps only in-frame clones here, not all; method: immunoSEQ multiplex PCR. The sample yields about 29,000 clones, roughly 71% seen once. In its sample, this clone was seen a few times. Its antigen remains unknown. Ahead of sequencing, the ViraFEST assay grew antigen-specific CD4+ T cells using viral peptide pools. Cells that had been cultured for 10 days were the source of isolated CD4+ T cells. Each participant was administered two doses of either the BNT162b2 or the mRNA-1273 vaccine. Vaccinated participants had no history of SARS-CoV-2 infection and tested negative for nucleocapsid antibodies. Per germline, CDR1 LGHDT and CDR2 YNNKEL (reference sequence). The CDR3 contains 14 residues. The germline V and J ends were trimmed by 0 bases and 7 bases, with 9 bases remaining between them.

This sequence joins TRBV3-1 (or the pseudogene TRBV3-2) and TRBJ2-2; no firm D call. The input for sequencing was CD4+ T cells from PBMCs cultured with HCoV-OC43 spike peptides, taken after COVID-19 vaccination. Noted subset: HCoV-OC43 spike overlapping peptide pool stimulation. The receptor's source is a human donor who received a COVID-19 vaccine. CDR3 bases: TGTGCCAGCAGCCAAGATCGACGGTTCGGGGAGCTGTTTTTT. It encodes CASSQDRRFGELFF.